The clone carrying this T cell receptor (beta chain) was counted a few times. Data came from immunoSEQ multiplex PCR; TCRdb stores just in-frame clones and leaves some out. The table includes about 340,000 clones, less than 75% detected once. The V end lost 3 bases, the J end lost 7 bases, and 12 bases lay between the germline ends. The germline CDR1 and CDR2 sequences are LNHDA and SQIVND (reference sequence). The CDR3 is 13 amino acids. The data originate from a study of shared clonotypes between healthy human individuals. The TCR comes from a man aged 25 to 45 in good health. The sequencing input was memory CD4+ T cells sorted from blood. Subset given: CD45RA-negative fraction. The chain is built from TRBV19 and TRBJ1-1; TRBD1 is a possible D gene (5 bases). In nucleotides, the CDR3 is TGTGCCAGTAGTATTGGGGGTCTTGGTGAAGCTTTCTTT. Its protein is CASSIGGLGEAFF.